This TCR beta chain emerged from a study of T cell changes during pregnancy in multiple sclerosis. This clone is a singleton in its sample. Libraries were prepared by immunoSEQ multiplex PCR; TCRdb keeps only in-frame clonotypes and omits some of them. The sample consists of under 95,000 clones, 80% to 95% of them appearing once. The TCR was taken from a female donor with multiple sclerosis, enrolled in a pregnancy study. The sequencing here drew on peripheral blood, taken in the second trimester of pregnancy.

The DNA of the CDR3 is TGTGCCTCGGCCGGACAGGGGACCACTGAAGCTTTCTTT. It is translated as CASAGQGTTEAFF. The V and J genes are TRBV25-1 and TRBJ1-1; 9 bases match TRBD1. CDR3 size: 13 residues. With 11 bases clipped from V and 4 bases from J, the junction kept 8 bases outside the gene matches. Germline V gene sequence: CDR1 MGHDK, CDR2 SYGVNS.